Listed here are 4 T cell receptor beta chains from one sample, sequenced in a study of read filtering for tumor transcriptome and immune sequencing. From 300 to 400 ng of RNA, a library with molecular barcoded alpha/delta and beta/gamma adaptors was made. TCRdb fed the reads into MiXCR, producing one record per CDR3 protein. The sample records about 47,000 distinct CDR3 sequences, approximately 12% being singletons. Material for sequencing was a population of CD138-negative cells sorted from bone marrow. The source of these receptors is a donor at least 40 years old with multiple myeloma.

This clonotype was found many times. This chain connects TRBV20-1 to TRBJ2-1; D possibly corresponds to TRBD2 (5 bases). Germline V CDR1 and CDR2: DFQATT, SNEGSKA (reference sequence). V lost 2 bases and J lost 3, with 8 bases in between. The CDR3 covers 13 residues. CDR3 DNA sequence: TGCAGTGCTAGAAAGCGGAACTACAATGAGCAGTTCTTC. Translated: CSARKRNYNEQFF.

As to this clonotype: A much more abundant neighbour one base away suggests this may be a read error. The CDR3 sequence: CASSGYSAADYGYTF. CDR3 DNA sequence: TGTGCCAGCTCAGGCTACTCTGCGGCTGACTATGGCTACACCTTC. The chain carries TRBV18 and TRBJ1-2; no definite D call. The V gene lost 5 bases and the J gene lost 3 bases, with 16 bases spanning the gap. CDR1 and CDR2 (germline): KGHSH, LQKENI. This CDR3 is built from 15 residues.

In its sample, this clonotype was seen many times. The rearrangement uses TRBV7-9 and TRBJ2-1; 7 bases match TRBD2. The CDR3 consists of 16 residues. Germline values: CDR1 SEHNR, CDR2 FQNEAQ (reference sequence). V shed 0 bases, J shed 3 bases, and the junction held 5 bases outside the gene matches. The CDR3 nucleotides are TGTGCCAGCAGCTTAGCTCGCGGGAGCCTCTACAATGAGCAGTTCTTC. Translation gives CASSLARGSLYNEQFF.

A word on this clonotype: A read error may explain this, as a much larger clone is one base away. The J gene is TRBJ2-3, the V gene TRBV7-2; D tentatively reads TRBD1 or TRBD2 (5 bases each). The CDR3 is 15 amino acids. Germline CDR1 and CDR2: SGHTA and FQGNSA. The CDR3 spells CASALGTFSTDMQYF. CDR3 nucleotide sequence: TGTGCCAGCGCCTTGGGGACGTTTAGCACAGATATGCAGTATTTT.